Listed here are 32 T cell receptor beta chains from one sample, sequenced in a study of cytomegalovirus exposure and HLA in healthy donors. The PCR contained 60 Vbeta and 13 Jbeta primers. Generated by immunoSEQ multiplex PCR, the TCRdb table keeps only in-frame clones and is missing some. The sample carries about 190,000 clones, more than 70% recorded once. Sample: PBMCs. The receptors were sampled from a man in his thirties or forties in good health and CMV-seropositive.

The rearrangement joins TRBV19 to TRBJ2-7, with TRBD2 as a possible D gene (5 bases). The ends were cut back, 7 bases at V and 7 bases at J, with 20 bases in the middle. CDR1 and CDR2 (germline): LNHDA, SQIVND (reference sequence). The length of the CDR3 is 14 residues. DNA for the CDR3: TGTGCCAGTACTCCGAGCGGCCCGACTGGGGAGCAGTACTTC. Protein sequence: CASTPSGPTGEQYF.

The chain joins TRBV7-8 to TRBJ2-7; D not resolved. With 4 bases removed from V and 0 bases from J, the gap between germline ends came to 4 bases. CDR1 and CDR2 from the germline V gene are SGHVS and FQNEAQ. The CDR3 runs to 12 residues. The CDR3 nucleotides are TGTGCCAGCAGCTCTAGCTCCTACGAGCAGTACTTC. Translating it yields CASSSSSYEQYF.

The V call is TRBV18, the J call TRBJ2-1, with 11 bases lining up with TRBD2. The CDR3 is 17 amino acids. The germline V gene encodes CDR1 KGHSH and CDR2 LQKENI. V lost 8 bases and J lost 7; bases outside the gene matches: 16. The CDR3 sequence is CASTLAIAGGPENEQFF. CDR3 DNA sequence: TGTGCCAGCACCCTAGCCATAGCGGGAGGGCCGGAAAATGAGCAGTTCTTC.

The chain carries TRBV5-1 and TRBJ1-3; 7 nucleotides agree with TRBD1. The CDR3 totals 16 residues. The V gene end was trimmed by 2 bases and the J gene end by 0 bases; junction bases not matched to a gene: 5. Germline V gene data show CDR1 as SGHRS and CDR2 as YFSETQ. In DNA, the CDR3 is TGCGCCAGCAGCTTTGACAGGGCCATCTCTGGAAACACCATATATTTT. It yields the protein CASSFDRAISGNTIYF. Using reference TRBV5-1 and TRBJ1-3 for the parts outside the CDR3, the full variable domain is KAGVTQTPRYLIKTRGQQVTLSCSPISGHRSVSWYQQTPGQGLQFLFEYFSETQRNKGNFPGRFSGRQFSNSRSEMNVSTLELGDSALYLCASSFDRAISGNTIYFGEGSWLTVV.

V is TRBV10-3 and J is TRBJ1-4; weak D call: TRBD1 (6 bases). V lost 6 bases to trimming and J lost 2 bases, with 10 bases between them. The CDR3 sequence is 14 residues long. In germline, CDR1 is ENHRY, CDR2 SYGVKD. The CDR3 nucleotides read TGTGCCATCAGGGCAGGGGTCACTAATGAAAAACTGTTTTTT. Amino acids: CAIRAGVTNEKLFF.

CDR3 amino acids: CASNTKLNPSGPAGFGEQYF. CDR3 DNA: TGTGCCAGCAATACAAAATTAAACCCTAGCGGGCCTGCCGGTTTTGGCGAGCAGTACTTC. V and J are TRBV2 and TRBJ2-7, with 8 positions matching TRBD2. Germline V gene sequence: CDR1 SNHLY, CDR2 FYNNEI. V was pared by 7 bases and J by 6 bases, with 29 bases of the junction left unmatched. The CDR3 has 20 residues.

The chain carries TRBV18 and TRBJ2-2; D not resolved. The germline V gene has CDR1 KGHSH and CDR2 LQKENI. CDR3 length equals 16 residues. V lost 5 bases and J 2 bases, leaving 15 bases between the germline ends. The DNA for the CDR3 is TGTGCCAGCTCAGCCAGTCAGGCTGGAAACACCGGGGAGCTGTTTTTT. As protein: CASSASQAGNTGELFF.

The chain couples TRBV28 to TRBJ2-5; 8 bases are a match to TRBD2. The J call is doubtful: the DNA matches TRBJ2-7 better. The CDR3 totals 16 residues. Germline assignment: CDR1 MDHEN and CDR2 SYDVKM. CDR3 coding DNA: TGTGCCAGCAGTGGGGCATCTAGCGGGCTCTCCTACGAGCAGTACTTC. Its protein is CASSGASSGLSYEQYF.

The J gene is TRBJ1-1, the V gene TRBV6-1; 9 bases align to TRBD1. The CDR3 has 14 amino acids. V dropped 6 bases and J dropped 3; count of bases not matched to a gene: 5. The germline V gene has CDR1 MNHNS and CDR2 SASEGT. DNA of the CDR3: TGTGCCAGCAGCCGGGACAGGGTAGACACTGAAGCTTTCTTT. Translated, it gives CASSRDRVDTEAFF.

The chain is built from TRBV7-2 and TRBJ1-2; no reliable D call. CDR3 length equals 13 residues. V lost 3 bases to trimming and J lost 4 bases, with 9 bases between them. CDR1 and CDR2 (germline): SGHTA, FQGNSA. CDR3 residues: CASSFPVLYGYTF. The CDR3 nucleotides are TGTGCCAGCAGCTTTCCGGTCCTCTATGGCTACACCTTC.

The chain joins TRBV30 to TRBJ2-3, with D unclear. This CDR3 has 12 residues. V lost 2 bases and J lost 6, with 9 bases in between. Germline CDR1 GTSNPN, CDR2 SVGIG (reference sequence). For the CDR3, the DNA is TGTGCCTGGAGTACAGTTGGGGATACGCAGTATTTT. This gives the protein CAWSTVGDTQYF.

The chain combines TRBV27 with TRBJ1-5; unclear D gene. With 5 bases removed from V and 5 bases from J, the gap between germline ends came to 10 bases. The CDR3 extends over 13 amino acids. The V gene's germline CDR1 is MNHEY and CDR2 SMNVEV (reference sequence). CDR3 in amino acids: CASSARWDQPQHF. Written as DNA, the CDR3 is TGTGCCAGCAGTGCCAGGTGGGATCAGCCCCAGCATTTT.

The chain employs TRBV7-2 and TRBJ1-1; D remains unclear. The CDR3 has 17 residues. From germline, CDR1 is SGHTA and CDR2 FQGNSA. V was shortened by 2 bases and J by 4 bases, with 20 bases between the two germline ends. CDR3: CASSLKVNQISSTEAFF. CDR3 DNA sequence: TGTGCCAGCAGCTTAAAAGTCAATCAGATTTCAAGCACTGAAGCTTTCTTT.

The gene calls are TRBV19 and TRBJ1-2; 9 nucleotides line up with TRBD1. Germline V gene lookup returns CDR1 LNHDA and CDR2 SQIVND (reference sequence). The CDR3 totals 19 residues. V lost 3 bases, J lost 0 bases, and 14 bases stayed unmatched. The CDR3 nucleotides are TGTGCCAGTAGTATTACGAGGGGGACAGGGAGGTCCACTAACTATGGCTACACCTTC. Translated, it gives CASSITRGTGRSTNYGYTF.

This clone was counted a single time. This sample includes further DNA sequences coding for the same CDR3. This chain joins TRBV5-4 and TRBJ1-1; no definite D call. Germline lookup yields CDR1 SGHNT and CDR2 YYREEE (reference sequence). There are 14 residues in the CDR3. V shed 5 bases and J shed 4 bases, with 15 bases lying between them. CDR3 residues: CASRRDISSTEAFF. The CDR3 DNA follows: TGTGCCAGCAGAAGAGACATCTCCTCCACTGAAGCTTTCTTT.

The V call is TRBV19, the J call TRBJ2-1; a weak D match, TRBD2 (6 bases). Germline values: CDR1 LNHDA, CDR2 SQIVND (reference sequence). CDR3 length: 16 amino acids. Trimming stripped 2 bases from V and 0 bases from J, with 11 bases between. The CDR3 sequence is CASSISGVSSYNEQFF. CDR3 in DNA: TGTGCCAGTAGTATATCGGGGGTTAGCTCCTACAATGAGCAGTTCTTC.

The chain couples TRBV7-2 to TRBJ2-7, with 13 bases matching TRBD2. This CDR3 has 16 amino acids. V lost 4 bases and J lost 3; bases outside the gene matches: 6. Germline V gene lookup returns CDR1 SGHTA and CDR2 FQGNSA. CDR3 nucleotides: TGTGCCAGCAGCTCGCGGACTAGCGGGAGACTCTACGAGCAGTACTTC. This encodes CASSSRTSGRLYEQYF.

This clone was detected once. The chain carries TRBV30 and TRBJ2-1; 7 positions match TRBD2. The ends lost 5 bases at V and 4 bases at J; junction bases unmatched: 14. This CDR3 has 16 residues. The germline V gene has CDR1 GTSNPN and CDR2 SVGIG (reference sequence). The CDR3, as DNA: TGTGCCTGGGGGGTCACGTCTAGCGGTTTATACAATGAGCAGTTCTTC. Its protein product is CAWGVTSSGLYNEQFF. The whole variable domain, remainder taken from reference TRBV30 and TRBJ2-1, is SQTIHQWPATLVQPVGSPLSLECTVEGTSNPNLYWYRQAAGRGLQLLFYSVGIGQISSEVPQNLSASRPQDRQFILSSKKLLLSDSGFYLCAWGVTSSGLYNEQFFGPGTRLTVL.

The chain couples TRBV7-9 to TRBJ1-6, with D maybe TRBD1 (6 bases). The germline V and J ends were trimmed by 5 bases and 9 bases, with 14 bases remaining between them. The CDR3 is 14 amino acids. Germline CDR1 and CDR2: SEHNR and FQNEAQ (reference sequence). CDR3 amino acids: CASSPQGPPSPLHF. In DNA form, the CDR3 reads TGTGCCAGCAGCCCGCAGGGGCCCCCTTCACCCCTCCACTTT. The whole variable domain, filled in from reference TRBV7-9 and TRBJ1-6, reads DTGVSQNPRHKITKRGQNVTFRCDPISEHNRLYWYRQTLGQGPEFLTYFQNEAQLEKSRLLSDRFSAERPKGSFSTLEIQRTEQGDSAMYLCASSPQGPPSPLHFGNGTRLTVT.

This sequence joins TRBV6-5 and TRBJ2-5; the match to TRBD1 covers 8 bases. TRBJ2-7 matches the DNA end more closely, so the J call is doubtful. This CDR3 contains 15 residues. Germline assignment: CDR1 MNHEY and CDR2 SVGAGI. The CDR3 nucleotides read TGTGCCAGCAGAGAACAGGGGGTCAGCTCCTACGAGCAGTACTTC. This translates into CASREQGVSSYEQYF.

This chain joins TRBV15 and TRBJ2-3, with 8 bases aligning to TRBD2. Looked up from germline, CDR1 is LNHNV and CDR2 is YYDKDF (reference sequence). After removal of 8 bases from V and 1 base from J, the junction contained 8 bases not matched to a gene. The CDR3 extends over 15 amino acids. The CDR3, as DNA: TGTGCCACCGCCGGGGGGGTCTATGGCACAGATACGCAGTATTTT. It specifies CATAGGVYGTDTQYF.

The genes are TRBV5-1 and TRBJ1-6, with D perhaps TRBD1 (5 bases). Per the germline V gene, CDR1 is SGHRS and CDR2 is YFSETQ. The CDR3 has 16 amino acids. V was cut by 0 bases and J by 4 bases, with 11 bases left in between. CDR3 coding DNA: TGCGCCAGCAGCTTGGTTGGGGGGTGGTATAATTCACCCCTCCACTTT. Its protein is CASSLVGGWYNSPLHF.

This rearrangement joins TRBV7-3 to TRBJ2-7, with 9 bases that match TRBD2. Trimming took 4 bases from V and 1 from J; bases not matched to a gene: 5. The germline CDR1 and CDR2 sequences are SGHTA and FQGTGA. The CDR3 loop spans 15 amino acids. CDR3 in DNA: TGTGCCAGCAGCTCAGCGGGAGGCCCTTCCTACGAGCAGTACTTC. As protein: CASSSAGGPSYEQYF.

V and J are TRBV5-5 and TRBJ2-3; D is possibly TRBD1 (5 bases). The CDR3 sequence is 16 residues long. Germline-derived CDR1 and CDR2 are SGHKS and YYEKEE (reference sequence). Trimming removed 2 bases from V and 0 bases from J, with 13 bases in between. CDR3 in DNA: TGTGCCAGCAGCTTCGTTCAGGGATCTAGCACAGATACGCAGTATTTT. Its translation is CASSFVQGSSTDTQYF.

The V call is TRBV11-1, the J call TRBJ2-5; TRBD1 agrees at 7 bases. CDR3 size: 13 residues. From germline, CDR1 is SGHAT and CDR2 FQDESV (reference sequence). The V segment lost 6 bases and the J segment 7 bases; nucleotides outside the gene matches: 8. CDR3 protein: CASSPGTVGTQYF. The CDR3 bases are TGTGCCAGCAGTCCCGGGACAGTGGGGACCCAGTACTTC. Full variable domain (missing parts from reference TRBV11-1 and TRBJ2-5): EAEVAQSPRYKITEKSQAVAFWCDPISGHATLYWYRQILGQGPELLVQFQDESVVDDSQLPKDRFSAERLKGVDSTLKIQPAELGDSAMYLCASSPGTVGTQYFGPGTRLLVL.

The chain joins TRBV6-6 to TRBJ1-5; D might be TRBD1 (6 bases). This CDR3 has 15 residues. V was pared by 6 bases and J by 2 bases, with 14 bases between. The germline gives CDR1 MNHNY, CDR2 SVGAGI (reference sequence). CDR3 residues: CASRIAGERNQPQHF. The CDR3 DNA is TGTGCCAGCAGGATCGCAGGGGAACGCAATCAGCCCCAGCATTTT.

This chain uses TRBV15 with TRBJ2-2, with 7 positions matching TRBD1. The V gene's germline CDR1 is LNHNV and CDR2 YYDKDF (reference sequence). The ends lost 5 bases at V and 0 bases at J; junction bases unmatched: 6. The CDR3 is 16 amino acids. DNA of the CDR3: TGTGCCACCAGCGGGACAGCCGGTGCGAACACCGGGGAGCTGTTTTTT. Translated: CATSGTAGANTGELFF.

This clone appeared a single time. The chain has TRBV6-1 and TRBJ1-1; D remains ambiguous. CDR3 size: 13 residues. The ends were cut back, 0 bases at V and 4 bases at J, with 6 bases in the middle. Germline V gene sequence: CDR1 MNHNS, CDR2 SASEGT. CDR3: CASSEATGTEAFF. The CDR3 DNA follows: TGTGCCAGCAGTGAAGCGACGGGCACTGAAGCTTTCTTT.

The rearrangement uses TRBV5-6 and TRBJ2-3; D is unclear. CDR1 and CDR2 from the germline V gene are SGHDT and YYEEEE. V dropped 0 bases and J dropped 3 bases, with 11 bases sitting between them. The CDR3 has 15 amino acids. CDR3 protein: CASSLGARPTDTQYF. The DNA of the CDR3 is TGTGCCAGCAGCTTGGGTGCTAGACCGACAGATACGCAGTATTTT. The variable domain in full, with the rest retrieved from reference TRBV5-6 and TRBJ2-3, is DAGVTQSPTHLIKTRGQQVTLRCSPKSGHDTVSWYQQALGQGPQFIFQYYEEEERQRGNFPDRFSGHQFPNYSSELNVNALLLGDSALYLCASSLGARPTDTQYFGPGTRLTVL.

Points on this clone: Given the absence of the conserved phenylalanine or tryptophan at the CDR3 end, a read error is likely. The DNA is omitted, as the CDR3 cannot be located on it reliably, and the CDR3 follows TCRdb's listing. The chain links TRBV2 to TRBJ2-3; the D call of TRBD2 is as the table states it, not checked on the DNA. The germline gives CDR1 SNHLY, CDR2 FYNNEI. The CDR3 sequence runs 10 residues, both termini included. The CDR3 sequence: CASSEALWTL.

The chain couples TRBV18 to TRBJ1-5; 9 nucleotides align to TRBD1. Germline lookup yields CDR1 KGHSH and CDR2 LQKENI. Trimming cost V 6 bases and J 6 bases; bases outside gene matches: 3. CDR3 size: 13 residues. CDR3 region: CASSLTGGQPQHF. Written as DNA, the CDR3 is TGTGCCAGCTCGCTGACAGGGGGTCAGCCCCAGCATTTT. The complete variable domain, with remaining parts taken from reference TRBV18 and TRBJ1-5, reads NAGVMQNPRHLVRRRGQEARLRCSPMKGHSHVYWYRQLPEEGLKFMVYLQKENIIDESGMPKERFSAEFPKEGPSILRIQQVVRGDSAAYFCASSLTGGQPQHFGDGTRLSIL.

This clone was seen just once. The rearrangement uses TRBV7-2 and TRBJ1-3; D gene ambiguous. V lost 11 bases, J lost 0 bases, and 14 bases lay in between. Looked up from germline, CDR1 is SGHTA and CDR2 is FQGNSA. The CDR3 consists of 14 residues. In nucleotides, the CDR3 is TGTGCCCAGCGGGCGGCCAGCTCTGGAAACACCATATATTTT. Translating gives CAQRAASSGNTIYF.